The 5 T cell receptor beta chains listed next were all sequenced from one sample in a study of siplizumab effects on memory and regulatory T cells. Some clones are missing from TCRdb's copy, which holds only in-frame ones; the method was immunoSEQ multiplex PCR. The table records tens of thousands of clones, 75% to 90% of them present only once. The material sequenced was Tregs sorted from blood. The receptors here all came from a human donor in good health.

The chain joins TRBV5-6 to TRBJ2-1; 14 bases agree with TRBD2. This CDR3 is 18 amino acids long. The germline V gene encodes CDR1 SGHDT and CDR2 YYEEEE. The V segment lost 0 bases and the J segment 2 bases; nucleotides outside the gene matches: 4. The CDR3 sequence: CASSLGLAGGMTYNEQFF. The CDR3 bases are TGTGCCAGCAGCTTGGGACTAGCGGGAGGGATGACCTACAATGAGCAGTTCTTC.

This clone appeared once. The chain combines TRBV6-6 with TRBJ2-7; TRBD2 matches 11 bases. The CDR3 has 15 residues. The germline V gene has CDR1 MNHNY and CDR2 SVGAGI (reference sequence). Unmatched junction bases numbered 4, after V lost 5 bases and J lost 1 base. The CDR3 sequence is CASSPTSGSSYEQYF. CDR3 DNA sequence: TGTGCCAGCAGTCCAACTAGCGGGAGTTCCTACGAGCAGTACTTC.

This clone was detected a few times. This rearrangement joins TRBV4-1 to TRBJ2-1, with 10 bases matching TRBD2. The V and J ends lost 2 bases and 8 bases, in that order; junction bases with no gene match: 6. The CDR3 loop spans 15 amino acids. Germline CDR1 and CDR2: MGHRA and YSYEKL. The DNA for the CDR3 is TGCGCCAGCAGCCAAAGCGGGAGGGCCTTCGATGAGCAGTTCTTC. Translation gives CASSQSGRAFDEQFF.

Regarding this clone: The junction does not match germline at one end; this may be a read error. This chain connects TRBV7-2 to TRBJ2-7; D might be TRBD1 or TRBD2, each matching 6 bases. The CDR3 loop spans 15 amino acids. In germline, CDR1 is SGHTA, CDR2 FQGNSA. The CDR3 coding sequence is TGTGCCAGTAGCTTAGGAGGTGGAGGGGGCTACGAGCAGTACTTC. It translates to CASSLGGGGGYEQYF.

On this clone: At one boundary the junction diverges from the germline segment, which might be a read error. V gene TRBV30 combines with J gene TRBJ2-7, with TRBD2 identical over 8 bases. Germline CDR1 and CDR2: GTSNPN and SVGIG (reference sequence). The CDR3 sequence is 11 residues long. CDR3 nucleotides: TGTGCCTGTTCCCTCGGGGGGGGCATCGGGTTC. Its protein product is CACSLGGGIGF. The whole variable domain, filled in from reference TRBV30 and TRBJ2-7, reads SQTIHQWPATLVQPVGSPLSLECTVEGTSNPNLYWYRQAAGRGLQLLFYSVGIGQISSEVPQNLSASRPQDRQFILSSKKLLLSDSGFYLCACSLGGGIGFGPGTRLTVT.